This T cell receptor (beta chain) was identified in a study of cytomegalovirus exposure and HLA in healthy donors. Study context: Both the 120 or so validation repertoires and the approximately 670 first-cohort repertoires used the same platform, as reported by a later analysis. General study points: It was around 160 TCR beta chains that were listed as cytomegalovirus-associated. Subsequent analysis of the roughly 120 validation repertoires found a tendency for first-cohort TCR clusters to co-occur. There were a few CMV-associated chains whose specificity for CMV antigens was confirmed in vitro.

Germline V lookup: CDR1 LNHDA, CDR2 SQIVND (reference sequence). V was cut by 5 bases and J by 6 bases, with 5 bases left in between. There are 11 residues in the CDR3. Repertoires were generated with immunoSEQ multiplex PCR, while TCRdb's copy carries only in-frame clones and drops some. The repertoire holds about 160,000 clones, 86% seen once, with approximately 2.4% in the top ten. In regard to this clone: Antigen: not known.

The specimen was PBMCs. The rearrangement joins TRBV19 to TRBJ2-1, with TRBD2 as a possible D gene (5 bases). This clonotype was obtained from a woman under 30 in good health and CMV-seronegative. In DNA form, the CDR3 reads TGTGCCAGTAGTCGGGGCAATGAGCAGTTCTTC. It encodes CASSRGNEQFF.